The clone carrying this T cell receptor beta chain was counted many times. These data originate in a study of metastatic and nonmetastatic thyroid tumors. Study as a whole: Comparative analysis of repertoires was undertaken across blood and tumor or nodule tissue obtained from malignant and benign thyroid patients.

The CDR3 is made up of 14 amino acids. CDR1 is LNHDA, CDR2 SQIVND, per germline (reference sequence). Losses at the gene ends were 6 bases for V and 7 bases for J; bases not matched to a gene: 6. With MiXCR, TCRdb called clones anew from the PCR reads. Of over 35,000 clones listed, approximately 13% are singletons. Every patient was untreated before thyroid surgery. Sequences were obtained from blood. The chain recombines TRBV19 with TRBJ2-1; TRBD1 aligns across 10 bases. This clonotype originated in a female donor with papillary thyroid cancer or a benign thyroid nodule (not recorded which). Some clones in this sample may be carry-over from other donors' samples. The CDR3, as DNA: TGTGCCAGTAGCCCGGGGACAGGGGCGAATGAGCAGTTCTTC. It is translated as CASSPGTGANEQFF.